These T cell receptor beta chains were read from a single sample in a study of spatial heterogeneity in lung cancer. From the 5' RACE reads, TCRdb called clonotypes with MiXCR, one entry per CDR3 protein. The table has 25,000 or so distinct CDR3 sequences, about 5.1% seen once. The source material was PBMCs, sampled at surgery. Receptor source: a male donor with early-stage non-small cell lung cancer. Both conserved end residues are part of each CDR3. The order of the fields is clone size, D gene, J gene, V gene, CDR3 DNA, CDR3 protein. D genes are given only for firm matches. Size tells how often a clone was seen (once, few, many) or the class of an expanded clone, and some rows leave it out.

clone size: NA
D gene: TRBD1
J gene: TRBJ2-7
V gene: TRBV27
CDR3 DNA: TGTGCCAGCAGTTTCGGGACAGGCTACGAGCAGTACTTC
CDR3 protein: CASSFGTGYEQYF

clone size: many
D gene: NA
J gene: TRBJ2-5
V gene: TRBV5-1
CDR3 DNA: TGCGCCAGCAGCTTGGGAGGGCAGGATGAAGAGACCCAGTACTTC
CDR3 protein: CASSLGGQDEETQYF

clone size: many
D gene: NA
J gene: TRBJ1-5
V gene: TRBV6-5
CDR3 DNA: TGTGCCAGCAGTTACTTACAGGGTGCGCCCCAGCATTTT
CDR3 protein: CASSYLQGAPQHF

clone size: medium-sized
D gene: NA
J gene: TRBJ2-4
V gene: TRBV5-1
CDR3 DNA: TGCGCCAGCAGCCCCGACTGGCTAGCCAAAAACATTCAGTACTTC
CDR3 protein: CASSPDWLAKNIQYF

clone size: many
D gene: TRBD2
J gene: TRBJ2-1
V gene: TRBV6-5
CDR3 DNA: TGTGCCAGCAGTTACTCCCCGGGGGGGGCCACTAATGAGCAGTTCTTC
CDR3 protein: CASSYSPGGATNEQFF

clone size: many
D gene: TRBD2
J gene: TRBJ2-5
V gene: TRBV15
CDR3 DNA: TGTGCCACCAGCAGAACCGACGGGGGGACGGTGAGAGAGACCCAGTACTTC
CDR3 protein: CATSRTDGGTVRETQYF

clone size: NA
D gene: TRBD1
J gene: TRBJ1-1
V gene: TRBV12-3/TRBV12-4
CDR3 DNA: TGTGCCAGCAGATGGACAGGGGCGGCCACTGAAGCTTTCTTT
CDR3 protein: CASRWTGAATEAFF

clone size: many
D gene: NA
J gene: TRBJ2-5
V gene: TRBV10-2
CDR3 DNA: TGCGCCAGCAGTGAGCGGGGGAACCAAGAGACCCAGTACTTC
CDR3 protein: CASSERGNQETQYF

clone size: many
D gene: TRBD1
J gene: TRBJ2-7
V gene: TRBV3-1
CDR3 DNA: TGTGCCAGCAGATCCACAGGGGCATCCTACGAGCAGTACTTC
CDR3 protein: CASRSTGASYEQYF

clone size: many
D gene: NA
J gene: TRBJ1-1
V gene: TRBV6-2/TRBV6-3
CDR3 DNA: TGTGCCAGCAGCCCTACTCATACGAACACTGAAGCTTTCTTT
CDR3 protein: CASSPTHTNTEAFF

clone size: many
D gene: NA
J gene: TRBJ1-2
V gene: TRBV12-3/TRBV12-4
CDR3 DNA: TGTGCCAGCAGTTTAGGGAGGGCAGGCTACACCTTC
CDR3 protein: CASSLGRAGYTF

clone size: many
D gene: NA
J gene: TRBJ2-7
V gene: TRBV5-1
CDR3 DNA: TGCGCCAGCAGCTTTGGGGGAATCTACGAGCAGTACTTC
CDR3 protein: CASSFGGIYEQYF

clone size: many
D gene: NA
J gene: TRBJ2-7
V gene: TRBV3-1
CDR3 DNA: TGTGCCAGCAGCCAACAGGGATCCTACGAGCAGTACTTC
CDR3 protein: CASSQQGSYEQYF

clone size: many
D gene: TRBD1
J gene: TRBJ1-3
V gene: TRBV5-1
CDR3 DNA: TGCGCCAGCAGCCTTCGACAGGGGGCATCCGGAAACACCATATATTTT
CDR3 protein: CASSLRQGASGNTIYF

clone size: many
D gene: NA
J gene: TRBJ2-7
V gene: TRBV18
CDR3 DNA: TGTGCCAGCTCACCACCGTCAGGGCGGTACGAGCAGTACTTC
CDR3 protein: CASSPPSGRYEQYF

clone size: many
D gene: TRBD2
J gene: TRBJ2-2
V gene: TRBV27
CDR3 DNA: TGTGCCAGCAGTCCCAAACGGGGGGGACACTCGAACACCGGGGAGCTGTTTTTT
CDR3 protein: CASSPKRGGHSNTGELFF

clone size: many
D gene: TRBD2
J gene: TRBJ2-1
V gene: TRBV29-1
CDR3 DNA: TGCAGCGTAGACCGAAATACCGGGACTAGCGGGAGCTTTCGGTTCTTC
CDR3 protein: CSVDRNTGTSGSFRFF

clone size: many
D gene: TRBD1
J gene: TRBJ2-7
V gene: TRBV11-2
CDR3 DNA: TGTGCCAGCAGCTCGGACAGGGGGCTGTCCTACGAGCAGTACTTC
CDR3 protein: CASSSDRGLSYEQYF

clone size: many
D gene: NA
J gene: TRBJ2-7
V gene: TRBV19
CDR3 DNA: TGTGCCAGTAGTGCCGACAGGATCTACGAGCAGTACTTC
CDR3 protein: CASSADRIYEQYF

clone size: NA
D gene: NA
J gene: TRBJ1-5
V gene: TRBV28
CDR3 DNA: TGTGCCAGCAGTTTAGGTACGGCTAGCAATCAGCCCCAGCATTTT
CDR3 protein: CASSLGTASNQPQHF

clone size: many
D gene: NA
J gene: TRBJ2-7
V gene: TRBV7-9
CDR3 DNA: TGTGCCAGCAGCCGAGACCACTACGAGCAGTACTTC
CDR3 protein: CASSRDHYEQYF

clone size: many
D gene: TRBD2
J gene: TRBJ2-1
V gene: TRBV4-3
CDR3 DNA: TGCGCCAGCAGCCAAGGCCCTAGCGGGGGGACCCAAGCCTACAATGAGCAGTTCTTC
CDR3 protein: CASSQGPSGGTQAYNEQFF

clone size: many
D gene: NA
J gene: TRBJ1-5
V gene: TRBV7-6
CDR3 DNA: TGTGCCAGCAGCTTACCGAATCAGCCCCAGCATTTT
CDR3 protein: CASSLPNQPQHF

clone size: many
D gene: NA
J gene: TRBJ1-6
V gene: TRBV9
CDR3 DNA: TGTGCCAGCAGCGTAGTCCCTGAGAATTCACCCCTCCACTTT
CDR3 protein: CASSVVPENSPLHF

clone size: many
D gene: TRBD2
J gene: TRBJ2-4
V gene: TRBV3-1
CDR3 DNA: TGTGCCAGCAGCCTAGCGGGGGGAGCCAAAAACATTCAGTACTTC
CDR3 protein: CASSLAGGAKNIQYF

clone size: many
D gene: NA
J gene: TRBJ1-5
V gene: TRBV6-1
CDR3 DNA: TGTGCCAGCAGTGACCGAGGGCAGCCCCAGCATTTT
CDR3 protein: CASSDRGQPQHF

clone size: many
D gene: TRBD2
J gene: TRBJ2-3
V gene: TRBV4-3
CDR3 DNA: TGCGCCAGCAGCCAAGGTGGCGGGACTAGCGGGGGAGATACGCAGTATTTT
CDR3 protein: CASSQGGGTSGGDTQYF

clone size: many
D gene: NA
J gene: TRBJ2-5
V gene: TRBV7-3
CDR3 DNA: TGTGCCAGCAGTAGTGGGGGGGCCTCCGTGGAGACCCAGTACTTC
CDR3 protein: CASSSGGASVETQYF

clone size: many
D gene: NA
J gene: TRBJ2-5
V gene: TRBV2
CDR3 DNA: TGTGCCAGCAGTGAATGGGGCATAGGTGAGACCCAGTACTTC
CDR3 protein: CASSEWGIGETQYF

clone size: NA
D gene: NA
J gene: TRBJ2-1
V gene: TRBV6-2/TRBV6-3
CDR3 DNA: TGTGCCAGCAGTTACGGAAGATCCTACAATGAGCAGTTCTTC
CDR3 protein: CASSYGRSYNEQFF

clone size: many
D gene: NA
J gene: TRBJ1-3
V gene: TRBV6-5
CDR3 DNA: TGTGCCAGCAGCCCCGCGAGAACCTCGGGGCTCACCATATATTTT
CDR3 protein: CASSPARTSGLTIYF

clone size: many
D gene: TRBD2
J gene: TRBJ2-3
V gene: TRBV7-2
CDR3 DNA: TGTGCCAGCAGCCGGGTGGCTAGCGGGGGGGGAAGCACAGATACGCAGTATTTT
CDR3 protein: CASSRVASGGGSTDTQYF

clone size: medium-sized
D gene: NA
J gene: TRBJ2-7
V gene: TRBV28
CDR3 DNA: TGTGCCAGCAGTCATCAGGCGGCGGCCCTATTCTTGTACTTC
CDR3 protein: CASSHQAAALFLYF

clone size: many
D gene: TRBD1
J gene: TRBJ1-5
V gene: TRBV7-8
CDR3 DNA: TGTGCCAGCAGCTTAGCACAGGGGCAGAATCAGCCCCAGCATTTT
CDR3 protein: CASSLAQGQNQPQHF

clone size: many
D gene: NA
J gene: TRBJ1-2
V gene: TRBV18
CDR3 DNA: TGTGCCAGCTCGCGTGGACAGCGGGACGGCTACACCTTC
CDR3 protein: CASSRGQRDGYTF

clone size: many
D gene: TRBD1
J gene: TRBJ1-3
V gene: TRBV29-1
CDR3 DNA: TGCAGCGTCGAGACAGGGGGTGGAAACACCATATATTTT
CDR3 protein: CSVETGGGNTIYF

clone size: many
D gene: NA
J gene: TRBJ1-2
V gene: TRBV19
CDR3 DNA: TGTGCCAGTAGTATAACACGATATGGCTACACCTTC
CDR3 protein: CASSITRYGYTF

clone size: few
D gene: TRBD1
J gene: TRBJ1-5
V gene: TRBV6-1
CDR3 DNA: TGTGCCAGCCTAAAAGGGGGCATTAGCAATCAGCCCCAGCATTTT
CDR3 protein: CASLKGGISNQPQHF

clone size: NA
D gene: TRBD2
J gene: TRBJ2-1
V gene: TRBV27
CDR3 DNA: TGTACCAGCAGGGCGGGAGGGAGTGGTGAGCAGTTCTTC
CDR3 protein: CTSRAGGSGEQFF

clone size: many
D gene: NA
J gene: TRBJ2-1
V gene: TRBV28
CDR3 DNA: TGTGCCAGCCTACAGGGAGTAGGTTACAATGAGCAGTTCTTC
CDR3 protein: CASLQGVGYNEQFF

clone size: many
D gene: NA
J gene: TRBJ2-2
V gene: TRBV18
CDR3 DNA: TGTGCCAGCTCACCTTCCGGGGAGCTGTTTTTT
CDR3 protein: CASSPSGELFF

clone size: many
D gene: NA
J gene: TRBJ2-5
V gene: TRBV9
CDR3 DNA: TGTGCCAGCAGTGGGATAGAGCGTGGAGAGACCCAGTACTTC
CDR3 protein: CASSGIERGETQYF

clone size: medium-sized
D gene: TRBD2
J gene: TRBJ2-7
V gene: TRBV3-1
CDR3 DNA: TGTGCCAGCAGCCGCTCAGGAAGGACTAGCGGGTTCAACGAGCAGTACTTC
CDR3 protein: CASSRSGRTSGFNEQYF

clone size: many
D gene: TRBD1
J gene: TRBJ1-4
V gene: TRBV10-3
CDR3 DNA: TGTGCCATCAGTGAGGCCCCAAAGGGGGCAGTTGGCGAAAAACTGTTTTTT
CDR3 protein: CAISEAPKGAVGEKLFF

clone size: many
D gene: TRBD2
J gene: TRBJ2-1
V gene: TRBV18
CDR3 DNA: TGTGCCAGCTCAACAGGGACTAGCGGGGGTGTGGCGCAGTTCTTC
CDR3 protein: CASSTGTSGGVAQFF

clone size: many
D gene: TRBD1
J gene: TRBJ1-5
V gene: TRBV28
CDR3 DNA: TGTGCCAGCAGTCCACCGGACAGGGTTCCGCATCAGCCCCAGCATTTT
CDR3 protein: CASSPPDRVPHQPQHF

clone size: many
D gene: NA
J gene: TRBJ2-1
V gene: TRBV7-2
CDR3 DNA: TGTGCCAGCAGCTTAGTACTAGAGGACGTCCGGAATGAGCAGTTCTTC
CDR3 protein: CASSLVLEDVRNEQFF

clone size: many
D gene: TRBD2
J gene: TRBJ2-1
V gene: TRBV7-8
CDR3 DNA: TGTGCCAGCAGCTTGAGGGGGGCCGGCTTAGCGGGGCCTTCCCCCGGTGAGCAGTTCTTC
CDR3 protein: CASSLRGAGLAGPSPGEQFF

clone size: NA
D gene: NA
J gene: TRBJ2-2
V gene: TRBV4-2
CDR3 DNA: TGTGCCAGCAGCCAAGACTACTATAACACCGGGGAGCTGTTTTTT
CDR3 protein: CASSQDYYNTGELFF

clone size: many
D gene: NA
J gene: TRBJ1-3
V gene: TRBV2
CDR3 DNA: TGTGCCAGCAGCCGGGACGGAATCTCTGGAAACACCATATATTTT
CDR3 protein: CASSRDGISGNTIYF

clone size: many
D gene: NA
J gene: TRBJ1-2
V gene: TRBV7-2
CDR3 DNA: TGTGCCAGCAGCCGGGACACGGGGGCCTATGGCTACACCTTC
CDR3 protein: CASSRDTGAYGYTF